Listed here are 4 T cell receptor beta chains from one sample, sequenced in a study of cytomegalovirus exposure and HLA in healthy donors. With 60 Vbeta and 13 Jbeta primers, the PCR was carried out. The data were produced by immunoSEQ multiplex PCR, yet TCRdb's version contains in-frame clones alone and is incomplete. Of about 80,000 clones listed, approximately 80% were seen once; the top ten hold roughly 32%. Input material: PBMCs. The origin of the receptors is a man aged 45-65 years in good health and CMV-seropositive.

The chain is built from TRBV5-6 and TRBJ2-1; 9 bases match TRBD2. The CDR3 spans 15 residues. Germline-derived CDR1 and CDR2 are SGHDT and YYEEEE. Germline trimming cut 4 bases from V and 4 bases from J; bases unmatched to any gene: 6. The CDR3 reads CASSRLADGYNEQFF. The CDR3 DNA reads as TGTGCCAGCAGCCGACTAGCGGACGGGTACAATGAGCAGTTCTTC.

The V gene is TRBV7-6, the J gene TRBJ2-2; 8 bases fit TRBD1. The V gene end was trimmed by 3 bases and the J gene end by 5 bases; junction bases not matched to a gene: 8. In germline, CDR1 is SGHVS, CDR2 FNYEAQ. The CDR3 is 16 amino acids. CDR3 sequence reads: CASSFAGGAGTGELFF. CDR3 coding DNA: TGTGCCAGCAGCTTCGCAGGGGGCGCCGGTACCGGGGAGCTGTTTTTT.

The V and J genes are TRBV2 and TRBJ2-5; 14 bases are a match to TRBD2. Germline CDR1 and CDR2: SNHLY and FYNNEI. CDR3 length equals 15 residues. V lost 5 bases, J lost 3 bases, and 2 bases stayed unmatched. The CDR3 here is CASSPTSGREETQYF. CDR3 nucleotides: TGTGCCAGCAGTCCGACTAGCGGGAGGGAAGAGACCCAGTACTTC. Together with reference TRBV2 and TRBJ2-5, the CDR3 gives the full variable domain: EPEVTQTPSHQVTQMGQEVILRCVPISNHLYFYWYRQILGQKVEFLVSFYNNEISEKSEIFDDQFSVERPDGSNFTLKIRSTKLEDSAMYFCASSPTSGREETQYFGPGTRLLVL.

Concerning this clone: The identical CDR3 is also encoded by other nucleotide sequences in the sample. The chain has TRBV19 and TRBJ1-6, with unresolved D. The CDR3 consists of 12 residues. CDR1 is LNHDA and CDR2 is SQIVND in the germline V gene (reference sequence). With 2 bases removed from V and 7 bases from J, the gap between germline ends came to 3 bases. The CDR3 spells CASSISNSPLHF. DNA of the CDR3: TGTGCCAGTAGTATATCAAATTCACCCCTCCACTTT. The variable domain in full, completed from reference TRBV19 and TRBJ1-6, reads DGGITQSPKYLFRKEGQNVTLSCEQNLNHDAMYWYRQDPGQGLRLIYYSQIVNDFQKGDIAEGYSVSREKKESFPLTVTSAQKNPTAFYLCASSISNSPLHFGNGTRLTVT.